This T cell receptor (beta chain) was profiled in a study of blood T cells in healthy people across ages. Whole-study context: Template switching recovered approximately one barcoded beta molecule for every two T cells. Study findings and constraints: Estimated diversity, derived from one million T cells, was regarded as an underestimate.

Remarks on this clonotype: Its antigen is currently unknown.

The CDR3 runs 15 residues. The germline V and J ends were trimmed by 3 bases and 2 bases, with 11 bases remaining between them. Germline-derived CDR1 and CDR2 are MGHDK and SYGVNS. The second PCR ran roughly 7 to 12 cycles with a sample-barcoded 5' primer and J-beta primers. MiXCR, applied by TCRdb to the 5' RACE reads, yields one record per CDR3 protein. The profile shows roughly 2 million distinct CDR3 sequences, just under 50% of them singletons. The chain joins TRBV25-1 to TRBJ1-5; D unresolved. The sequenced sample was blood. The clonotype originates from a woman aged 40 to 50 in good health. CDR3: CASSDHDAGNQPQHF. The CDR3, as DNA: TGTGCCAGCAGTGACCACGACGCGGGCAATCAGCCCCAGCATTTT.